These 18 T cell receptor beta chains were sequenced from one sample in a study of cytomegalovirus exposure and HLA in healthy donors. PCR primers comprised 60 Vbeta and 13 Jbeta primers. The method was immunoSEQ multiplex PCR; TCRdb's version includes in-frame clones alone and lacks a portion of them. Found here are 80,000 to 130,000 clones, roughly 84% of them singletons; the top ten hold 1.2%. Material: PBMCs. Receptors originate from a woman aged 18-29 years in good health and CMV-seronegative.

V usage is TRBV7-2 and J usage is TRBJ1-2, with 8 bases aligning to TRBD1. This CDR3 is built from 14 residues. From germline, CDR1 is SGHTA and CDR2 FQGNSA. Trimming took 1 base from V and 5 from J; bases not matched to a gene: 3. For the CDR3, the DNA is TGTGCCAGCAGCTTAGACAGGGGGATATATGGCTACACCTTC. Its protein product is CASSLDRGIYGYTF.

This clone was observed a single time. This chain uses TRBV7-8 with TRBJ2-7, with 9 bases identical to TRBD2. With 0 bases clipped from V and 4 bases from J, the junction kept 7 bases outside the gene matches. The CDR3 totals 16 residues. Germline V gene sequence: CDR1 SGHVS, CDR2 FQNEAQ. CDR3 in amino acids: CASSLARGGRRYEQYF. CDR3 in DNA: TGTGCCAGCAGCTTAGCGCGGGGGGGGCGCAGGTACGAGCAGTACTTC. Combining the CDR3 with reference TRBV7-8 and TRBJ2-7 gives the whole variable domain GAGVSQSPRYKVAKRGQDVALRCDPISGHVSLFWYQQALGQGPEFLTYFQNEAQLDKSGLPSDRFFAERPEGSVSTLKIQRTQQEDSAVYLCASSLARGGRRYEQYFGPGTRLTVT.

This clone was counted only a few times. One end of the junction is discordant with germline, which a read error may explain. The chain carries TRBV5-4 and TRBJ2-7, with 12 bases that match TRBD2. Germline V CDR1 and CDR2: SGHNT, YYREEE (reference sequence). The CDR3 length is 16 residues. This chain's CDR3 is CASSHRLAGEGDEQYF. For the CDR3, the DNA is TGCGCCAGCAGCCACAGACTAGCGGGAGAGGGGGACGAGCAGTACTTC.

The chain is built from TRBV19 and TRBJ2-5, with a tentative D call TRBD1 (6 bases). The V end was cut by 9 bases, the J end by 3 bases, with 17 bases between. Germline V CDR1 and CDR2: LNHDA, SQIVND (reference sequence). This CDR3 spans 14 amino acids. In DNA, the CDR3 is TGTGCCAGCTCCCTTTCAGGGGTCGAAGAGACCCAGTACTTC. Translated: CASSLSGVEETQYF.

The CDR3 sequence is CASSLLGQAYYEQYF. The CDR3 region has the DNA TGTGCCAGCAGTTTATTGGGACAGGCATACTACGAGCAGTACTTC. The genes are TRBV27 and TRBJ2-7, with 8 bases fitting TRBD1. Germline V gives CDR1 MNHEY, CDR2 SMNVEV (reference sequence). The CDR3 consists of 15 residues. Trimming removed 1 base from V and 3 bases from J; junction bases left unmatched: 5.

The chain uses TRBV2 and TRBJ1-5, with D tentatively TRBD1 (5 bases). Trimming removed 5 bases at V and 5 bases at J, with 16 bases between. CDR1 is SNHLY and CDR2 is FYNNEI in the germline V gene. This CDR3 contains 15 residues. CDR3 protein: CASSRRGLSDQPQHF. The CDR3 DNA follows: TGTGCCAGCAGTCGGAGGGGTCTATCAGATCAGCCCCAGCATTTT. Filled out from reference TRBV2 and TRBJ1-5, the complete variable domain reads EPEVTQTPSHQVTQMGQEVILRCVPISNHLYFYWYRQILGQKVEFLVSFYNNEISEKSEIFDDQFSVERPDGSNFTLKIRSTKLEDSAMYFCASSRRGLSDQPQHFGDGTRLSIL.

This clone was detected only a few times. The chain uses TRBV6-4 and TRBJ2-3, with D possibly being TRBD1 (5 bases). V lost 3 bases, J lost 4 bases, and 8 bases lay in between. Germline CDR1 reads MRHNA; CDR2 reads SNTAGT. CDR3 length equals 13 residues. The CDR3 region is CASSEEQADTQYF. The CDR3 DNA follows: TGTGCCAGCAGTGAGGAACAGGCAGATACGCAGTATTTT.

The chain recombines TRBV7-2 with TRBJ2-1; 7 positions match TRBD2. The CDR3 consists of 16 residues. Germline-derived CDR1 and CDR2 are SGHTA and FQGNSA. The V and J ends lost 1 base and 0 bases, in that order; junction bases with no gene match: 3. This CDR3 reads CASSLVGGSSYNEQFF. DNA for the CDR3: TGTGCCAGCAGCTTAGTCGGCGGGAGCTCCTACAATGAGCAGTTCTTC. The full variable domain, completed using reference TRBV7-2 and TRBJ2-1, is GAGVSQSPSNKVTEKGKDVELRCDPISGHTALYWYRQSLGQGLEFLIYFQGNSAPDKSGLPSDRFSAERTGGSVSTLTIQRTQQEDSAVYLCASSLVGGSSYNEQFFGPGTRLTVL.

DNA of the CDR3: TGTGCCAGCAGTTTACCTAGCGGGGGGCCAGAAGAGACCCAGTACTTC. It is translated as CASSLPSGGPEETQYF. This rearrangement joins TRBV6-5 to TRBJ2-5; 11 nucleotides line up with TRBD2. Germline V lookup: CDR1 MNHEY, CDR2 SVGAGI. The V gene end was trimmed by 4 bases and the J gene end by 3 bases; junction bases not matched to a gene: 7. CDR3 size: 16 residues.

This clone was observed a few times. The CDR3 DNA sequence: TGCAGTGCTAGCGAGGATGAGCAGTTCTTC. It translates to CSASEDEQFF. The gene calls are TRBV20-1 and TRBJ2-1; D gene ambiguous. The CDR3 contains 10 residues. Trimming stripped 3 bases from V and 8 bases from J, with 5 bases between. Germline V gives CDR1 DFQATT, CDR2 SNEGSKA (reference sequence).

A single count supports this clone. The chain couples TRBV7-9 to TRBJ2-5, with TRBD2 matching over 10 bases. Per germline, CDR1 SEHNR and CDR2 FQNEAQ (reference sequence). J was trimmed by 2 bases and V by 5 bases; bases with no gene match: 8. This CDR3 contains 16 residues. CDR3 nucleotides: TGTGCCAGCAGCAACCGGGCTAGCGGGGGACAAGAGACCCAGTACTTC. Translated, it gives CASSNRASGGQETQYF.

This chain connects TRBV5-1 to TRBJ2-1, with D maybe TRBD2 (6 bases). CDR3 length: 14 amino acids. Trimming pared 0 bases from V and 5 bases from J, leaving 9 bases between. Germline V CDR1 and CDR2: SGHRS, YFSETQ. The chain's CDR3 is CASSLEGGHNEQFF. CDR3 DNA: TGCGCCAGCAGCTTGGAGGGAGGTCACAATGAGCAGTTCTTC.

This clone occurred a few times. V and J are TRBV7-9 and TRBJ2-2; 10 bases map to TRBD1. The CDR3 length is 16 residues. Germline lookup yields CDR1 SEHNR and CDR2 FQNEAQ (reference sequence). The V gene end was trimmed by 4 bases and the J gene end by 2 bases; junction bases not matched to a gene: 4. Written as DNA, the CDR3 is TGTGCCAGCAGCTCCTGGACAGGGGGTAACACCGGGGAGCTGTTTTTT. Amino acids: CASSSWTGGNTGELFF.

The chain is built from TRBV19 and TRBJ2-1; TRBD2 might be the D (6 bases). Germline loops: CDR1 LNHDA, CDR2 SQIVND (reference sequence). CDR3 length: 15 amino acids. Trimming pared 2 bases from V and 8 bases from J, leaving 16 bases between. The CDR3 DNA is TGTGCCAGTAGTATACTGGCGGGGTACTCCCATGAGCAGTTCTTC. It encodes CASSILAGYSHEQFF.

The chain has TRBV5-6 and TRBJ1-5; D might be TRBD1 (6 bases). The ends were cut back, 1 base at V and 3 bases at J, with 11 bases in the middle. The CDR3 is 15 amino acids. Germline V gives CDR1 SGHDT, CDR2 YYEEEE. The DNA of the CDR3 is TGTGCCAGCAGCTTGTTTGGACAGTTCAATCAGCCCCAGCATTTT. This gives the protein CASSLFGQFNQPQHF. The whole variable domain, filled in from reference TRBV5-6 and TRBJ1-5, reads DAGVTQSPTHLIKTRGQQVTLRCSPKSGHDTVSWYQQALGQGPQFIFQYYEEEERQRGNFPDRFSGHQFPNYSSELNVNALLLGDSALYLCASSLFGQFNQPQHFGDGTRLSIL.

The chain recombines TRBV28 with TRBJ1-1, with 8 nucleotides matching TRBD1. This CDR3 region has 15 residues. The germline gives CDR1 MDHEN, CDR2 SYDVKM. The trim removed 2 bases at V and 7 bases at J, leaving 9 bases unmatched. DNA for the CDR3: TGTGCCAGCAGTTTAGCTAGAGGAGGGACAGGTGAAGCTTTCTTT. The encoded protein is CASSLARGGTGEAFF.

The chain recombines TRBV29-1 with TRBJ1-3; D is ambiguous. Germline V CDR1 and CDR2: SQVTM, ANQGSEA. This CDR3 region has 13 residues. V dropped 3 bases and J dropped 4 bases, with 10 bases sitting between them. CDR3 nucleotide sequence: TGCAGCGTTGAGCAGGAAACCGGAAACACCATATATTTT. It encodes CSVEQETGNTIYF.

As concerns this clone: The conserved closing phenylalanine or tryptophan is absent in this CDR3, likely reflecting a read error. The rearrangement links TRBV10-3 to TRBJ2-7, with D maybe TRBD2 (5 bases). This CDR3 has 13 residues. The germline V gene has CDR1 ENHRY and CDR2 SYGVKD. V was clipped by 5 bases and J by 3 bases, with 11 bases between them. CDR3 bases: TGTGCCATCAGTCCCGTGGGGAGCTACGAGCAGTACCTC. It yields the protein CAISPVGSYEQYL.